This is a list of T cell receptor beta chains from one sample in a study of cytomegalovirus exposure and HLA in healthy donors. Only in-frame clones appear in the TCRdb table, and some are missing; sequencing was by immunoSEQ multiplex PCR. Of 150,000 to 200,000 clones in the sample, around 75% were seen once. The sample consisted of PBMCs. These TCRs come from a male donor in good health and CMV-seronegative. The CDR3 runs from the conserved cysteine through the conserved F or W. Each record gives: V gene, J gene, CDR3 protein.

V: TRBV7-9; J: TRBJ2-7; CDR3: CASSLGDLYYEQYF
V: TRBV12-5; J: TRBJ1-2; CDR3: CASGQGGRTGYTF
V: TRBV5-6; J: TRBJ2-4; CDR3: CASSLYGSENIQYF
V: TRBV27; J: -; CDR3: CASSTGSSYEQYF
V: TRBV27; J: TRBJ1-2; CDR3: CASHARGSHGYTF
V: TRBV5-5; J: TRBJ2-5; CDR3: CASTISGFETQYF
V: TRBV9; J: TRBJ2-5; CDR3: CASSRQRGQETQYF
V: TRBV5-1; J: TRBJ2-3; CDR3: CASSLDRFTDTQYF
V: TRBV29-1; J: TRBJ1-4; CDR3: CSVAETAGEKLFF
V: TRBV6-5; J: TRBJ2-7; CDR3: CASSYPPDEQYF
V: TRBV18; J: TRBJ1-1; CDR3: CASSPTNTEAFF
V: TRBV7-3; J: TRBJ2-7; CDR3: CASSLGSRGVGEQYF
V: TRBV2; J: TRBJ2-3; CDR3: CASSPRETGGTDTQYF
V: TRBV19; J: TRBJ2-2; CDR3: CASSIQGARTGELFF
V: TRBV5-6; J: TRBJ1-3; CDR3: CASSRGTMDLSGNTIYF
V: TRBV5-1; J: TRBJ1-2; CDR3: CASSLGRERPGYTF
V: TRBV4-3; J: TRBJ2-2; CDR3: CASSQVPGSATGELFF
V: TRBV13; J: -; CDR3: CASSFGTDPSYEQYF